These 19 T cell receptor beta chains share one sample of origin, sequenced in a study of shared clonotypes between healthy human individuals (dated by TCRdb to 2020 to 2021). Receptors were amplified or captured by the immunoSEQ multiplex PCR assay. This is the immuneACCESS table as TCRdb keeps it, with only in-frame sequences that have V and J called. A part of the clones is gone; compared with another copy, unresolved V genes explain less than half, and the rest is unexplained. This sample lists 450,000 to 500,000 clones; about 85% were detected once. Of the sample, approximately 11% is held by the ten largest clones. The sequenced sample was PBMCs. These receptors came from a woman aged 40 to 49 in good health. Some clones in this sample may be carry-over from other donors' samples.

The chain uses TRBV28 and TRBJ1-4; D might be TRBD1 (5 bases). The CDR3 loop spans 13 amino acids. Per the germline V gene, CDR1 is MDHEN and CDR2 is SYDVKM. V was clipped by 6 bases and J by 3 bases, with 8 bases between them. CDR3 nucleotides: TGTGCCAGCAGGGGGCCGGCTAATGAAAAACTGTTTTTT. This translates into CASRGPANEKLFF.

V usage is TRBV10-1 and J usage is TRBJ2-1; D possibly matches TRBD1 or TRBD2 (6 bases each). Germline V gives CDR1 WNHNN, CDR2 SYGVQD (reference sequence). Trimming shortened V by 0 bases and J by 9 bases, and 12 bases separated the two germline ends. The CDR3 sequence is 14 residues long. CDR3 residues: CASSESGGGTEQFF. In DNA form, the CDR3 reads TGCGCCAGCAGTGAGTCTGGGGGCGGGACTGAGCAGTTCTTC.

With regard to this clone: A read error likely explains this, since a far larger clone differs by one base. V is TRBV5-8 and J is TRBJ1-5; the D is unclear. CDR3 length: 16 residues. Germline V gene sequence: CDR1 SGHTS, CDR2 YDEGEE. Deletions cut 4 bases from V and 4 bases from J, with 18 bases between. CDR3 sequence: CASSPITWFGNQPQHF. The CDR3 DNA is TGTGCCAGCAGCCCGATAACATGGTTTGGAAATCAGCCCCAGCATTTT.

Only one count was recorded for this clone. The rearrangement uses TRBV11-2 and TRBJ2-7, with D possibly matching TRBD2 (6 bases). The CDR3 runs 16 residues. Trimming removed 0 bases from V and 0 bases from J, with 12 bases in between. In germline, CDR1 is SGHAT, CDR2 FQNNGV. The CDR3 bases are TGTGCCAGCAGCTTAGACGGGACTCGGAGCTCCTACGAGCAGTACTTC. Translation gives CASSLDGTRSSYEQYF. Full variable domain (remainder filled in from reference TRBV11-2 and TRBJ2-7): EAGVAQSPRYKIIEKRQSVAFWCNPISGHATLYWYQQILGQGPKLLIQFQNNGVVDDSQLPKDRFSAERLKGVDSTLKIQPAKLEDSAVYLCASSLDGTRSSYEQYFGPGTRLTVT.

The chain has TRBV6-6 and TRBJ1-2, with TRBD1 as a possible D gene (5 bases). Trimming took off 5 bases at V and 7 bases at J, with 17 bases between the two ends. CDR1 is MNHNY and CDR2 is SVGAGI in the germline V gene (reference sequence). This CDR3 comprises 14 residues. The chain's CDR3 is CASSPSPGEGGYTF. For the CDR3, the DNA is TGTGCCAGCAGTCCGTCTCCGGGGGAGGGTGGCTACACCTTC.

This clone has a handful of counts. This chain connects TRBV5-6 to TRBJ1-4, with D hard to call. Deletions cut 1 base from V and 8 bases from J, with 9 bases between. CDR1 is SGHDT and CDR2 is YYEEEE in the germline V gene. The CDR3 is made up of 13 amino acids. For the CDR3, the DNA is TGTGCCAGCAGCTTGAAAGGAGGAGAAAAACTGTTTTTT. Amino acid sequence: CASSLKGGEKLFF. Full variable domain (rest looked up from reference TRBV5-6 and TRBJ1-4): DAGVTQSPTHLIKTRGQQVTLRCSPKSGHDTVSWYQQALGQGPQFIFQYYEEEERQRGNFPDRFSGHQFPNYSSELNVNALLLGDSALYLCASSLKGGEKLFFGSGTQLSVL.

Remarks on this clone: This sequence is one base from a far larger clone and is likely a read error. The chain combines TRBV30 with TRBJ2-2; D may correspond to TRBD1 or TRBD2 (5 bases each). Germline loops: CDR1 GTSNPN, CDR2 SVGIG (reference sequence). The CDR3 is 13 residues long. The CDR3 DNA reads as TGTGCCTGGAGTATCAGGGAAGTGGGGGAGCTGTCTTTT. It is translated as CAWSIREVGELSF.

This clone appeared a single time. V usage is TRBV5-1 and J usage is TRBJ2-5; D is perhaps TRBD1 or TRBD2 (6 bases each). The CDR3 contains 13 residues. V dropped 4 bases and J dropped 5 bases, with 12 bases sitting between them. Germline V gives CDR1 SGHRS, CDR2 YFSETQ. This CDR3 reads CASSRGGGETQYF. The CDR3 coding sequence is TGCGCCAGCAGCCGCGGAGGGGGGGAGACCCAGTACTTC.

CDR3 in amino acids: CASSQGSSAGQYF. Here the CDR3 DNA reads TGCGCCAGCAGCCAAGGCTCCTCGGCGGGGCAGTACTTC. The rearrangement links TRBV4-1 to TRBJ2-7, with D perhaps TRBD2 (5 bases). This CDR3 is 13 amino acids long. CDR1 MGHRA and CDR2 YSYEKL come from the germline V gene. V was pared by 1 base and J by 9 bases, with 13 bases between.

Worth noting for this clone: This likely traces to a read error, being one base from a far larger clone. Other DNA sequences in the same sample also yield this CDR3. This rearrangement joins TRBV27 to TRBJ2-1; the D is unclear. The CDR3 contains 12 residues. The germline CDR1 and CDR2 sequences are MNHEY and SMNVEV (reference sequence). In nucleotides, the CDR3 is TGCGCCAGCAGCCCCCTAGAGGAAGAGCAGTTCTTC. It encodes CASSPLEEEQFF.

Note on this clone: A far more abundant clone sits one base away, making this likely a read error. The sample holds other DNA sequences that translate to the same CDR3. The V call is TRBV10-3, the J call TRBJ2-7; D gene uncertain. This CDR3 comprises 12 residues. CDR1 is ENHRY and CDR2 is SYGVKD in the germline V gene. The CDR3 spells CAISESLYEQYF. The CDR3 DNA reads TGTGCAATCAGTGAGTCCCTCTACGAGCAGTACTTC.

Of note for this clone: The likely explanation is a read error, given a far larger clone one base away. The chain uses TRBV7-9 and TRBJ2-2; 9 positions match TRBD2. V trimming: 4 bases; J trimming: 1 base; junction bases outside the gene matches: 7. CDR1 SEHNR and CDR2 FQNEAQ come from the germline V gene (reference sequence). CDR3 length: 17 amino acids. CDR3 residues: CASSSTRTSVNTGELFF. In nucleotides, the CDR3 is TGTGCCAGCAGCTCCACTCGGACTAGCGTGAACACCGGGGAGCTGTTTTTT.

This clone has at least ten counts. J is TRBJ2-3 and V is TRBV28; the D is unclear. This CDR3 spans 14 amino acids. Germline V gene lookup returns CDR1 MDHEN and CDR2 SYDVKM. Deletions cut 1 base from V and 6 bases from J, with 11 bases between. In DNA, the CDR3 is TGTGCCAGCAGTTTATCCCGGGTTTCGGATACGCAGTATTTT. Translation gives CASSLSRVSDTQYF.

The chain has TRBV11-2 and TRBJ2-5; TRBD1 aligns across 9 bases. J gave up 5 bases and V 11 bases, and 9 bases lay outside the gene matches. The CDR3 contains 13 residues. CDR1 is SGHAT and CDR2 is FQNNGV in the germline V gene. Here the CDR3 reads CASNTGGYETQYF. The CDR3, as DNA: TGTGCCTCGAACACAGGGGGCTATGAGACCCAGTACTTC.

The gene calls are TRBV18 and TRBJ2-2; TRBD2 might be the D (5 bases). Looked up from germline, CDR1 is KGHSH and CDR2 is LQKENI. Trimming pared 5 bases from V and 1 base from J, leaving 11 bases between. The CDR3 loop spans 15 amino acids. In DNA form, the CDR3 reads TGTGCCAGCTCAAAGACTACCATGAACACCGGGGAGCTGTTTTTT. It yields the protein CASSKTTMNTGELFF.

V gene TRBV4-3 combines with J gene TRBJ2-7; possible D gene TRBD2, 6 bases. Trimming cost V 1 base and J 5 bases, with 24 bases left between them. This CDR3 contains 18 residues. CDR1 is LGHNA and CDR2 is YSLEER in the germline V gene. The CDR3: CASSQVSGGGDLFHEQYF. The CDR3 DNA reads TGCGCCAGCAGCCAAGTATCCGGTGGAGGGGACTTGTTCCACGAGCAGTACTTC.

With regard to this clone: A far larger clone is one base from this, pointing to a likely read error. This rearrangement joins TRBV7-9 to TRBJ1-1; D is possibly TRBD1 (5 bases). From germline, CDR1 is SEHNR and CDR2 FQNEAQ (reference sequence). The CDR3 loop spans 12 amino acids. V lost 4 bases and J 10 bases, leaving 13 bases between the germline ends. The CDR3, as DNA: TGTGCCAGCAGCTACGGACATGTGGGAGCTTTCTTT. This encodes CASSYGHVGAFF. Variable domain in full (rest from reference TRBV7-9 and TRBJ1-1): DTGVSQNPRHKITKRGQNVTFRCDPISEHNRLYWYRQTLGQGPEFLTYFQNEAQLEKSRLLSDRFSAERPKGSFSTLEIQRTEQGDSAMYLCASSYGHVGAFFGQGTRLTVV.

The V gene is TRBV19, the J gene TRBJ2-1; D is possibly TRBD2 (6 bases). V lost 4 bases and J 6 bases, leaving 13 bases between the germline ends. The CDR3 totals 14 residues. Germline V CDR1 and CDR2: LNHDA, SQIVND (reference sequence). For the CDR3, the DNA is TGTGCCAGTAGTAGTGGAGCCGGGGGCAATGAGCAGTTCTTC. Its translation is CASSSGAGGNEQFF.

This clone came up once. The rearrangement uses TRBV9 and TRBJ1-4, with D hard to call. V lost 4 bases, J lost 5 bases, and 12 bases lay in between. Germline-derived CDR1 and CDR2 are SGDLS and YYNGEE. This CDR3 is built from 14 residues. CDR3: CASSSLETNEKLFF. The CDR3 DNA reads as TGTGCCAGCAGCTCGTTGGAGACCAATGAAAAACTGTTTTTT. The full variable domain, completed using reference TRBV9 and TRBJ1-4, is DSGVTQTPKHLITATGQRVTLRCSPRSGDLSVYWYQQSLDQGLQFLIQYYNGEERAKGNILERFSAQQFPDLHSELNLSSLELGDSALYFCASSSLETNEKLFFGSGTQLSVL.